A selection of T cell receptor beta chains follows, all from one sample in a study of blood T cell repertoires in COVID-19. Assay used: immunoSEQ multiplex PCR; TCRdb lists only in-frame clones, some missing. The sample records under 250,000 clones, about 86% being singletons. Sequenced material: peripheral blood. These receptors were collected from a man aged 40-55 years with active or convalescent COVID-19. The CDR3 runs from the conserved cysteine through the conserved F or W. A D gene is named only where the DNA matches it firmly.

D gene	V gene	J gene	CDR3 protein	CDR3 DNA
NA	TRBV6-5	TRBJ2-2	CASSYSPTGELFF	TGTGCCAGCAGTTACTCCCCGACCGGGGAGCTGTTTTTT
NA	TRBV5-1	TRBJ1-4	CASSLAGGTTNEKLFF	TGCGCCAGCAGCTTGGCTGGAGGGACGACCAATGAAAAACTGTTTTTT
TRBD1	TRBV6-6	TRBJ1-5	CASSYRGLDQPQHF	TGTGCCAGCAGTTACAGGGGGCTGGATCAGCCCCAGCATTTT
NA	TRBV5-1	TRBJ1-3	CASSLVGVNTGNTIYF	TGCGCCAGCAGCTTGGTTGGAGTAAATACTGGAAACACCATATATTTT
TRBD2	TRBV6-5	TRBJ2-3	CASSYSRAGETDTQYF	TGTGCCAGCAGTTACTCGAGGGCGGGGGAGACAGATACGCAGTATTTT
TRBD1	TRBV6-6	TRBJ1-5	CASSYSRQGDQPQHF	TGTGCCAGCAGTTACTCCCGACAGGGCGATCAGCCCCAGCATTTT
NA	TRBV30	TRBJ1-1	CAGRRFSGTEAFF	TGTGCTGGGAGACGTTTCTCTGGGACTGAAGCTTTCTTT
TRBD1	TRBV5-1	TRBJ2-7	CASSFDREIGEQYF	TGCGCCAGCAGCTTTGACAGGGAAATCGGCGAGCAGTACTTC
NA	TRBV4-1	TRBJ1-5	CASSQEVRIMRNQPQHF	TGCGCCAGCAGCCAAGAGGTCAGGATCATGAGAAATCAGCCCCAGCATTTT
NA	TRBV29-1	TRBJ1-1	CSVATALNTEAFF	TGCAGCGTCGCGACAGCGTTGAACACTGAAGCTTTCTTT
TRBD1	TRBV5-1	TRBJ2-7	CASSLGQGTVTYEQYF	TGCGCCAGCAGCTTGGGACAGGGGACCGTAACCTACGAGCAGTACTTC
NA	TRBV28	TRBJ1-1	CASSFNGGVDAEAFF	TGTGCCAGCAGTTTCAACGGGGGAGTAGACGCTGAAGCTTTCTTT
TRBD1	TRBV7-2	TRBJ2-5	CASSSHRGQEETQYF	TGTGCCAGCAGCTCTCATAGGGGACAGGAAGAGACCCAGTACTTC
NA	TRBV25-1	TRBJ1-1	CASSEQGSSEAFF	TGTGCCAGCAGTGAACAGGGGAGTTCGGAAGCTTTCTTT
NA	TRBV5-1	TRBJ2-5	CASSSTGSGETQYF	TGCGCCAGCAGCTCCACAGGGTCGGGGGAGACCCAGTACTTC
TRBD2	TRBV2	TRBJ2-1	CASNVRWSGRGYNEQFF	TGTGCCAGCAACGTTAGGTGGTCAGGGAGGGGCTACAATGAGCAGTTCTTC
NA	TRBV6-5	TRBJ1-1	CASRSPQGTEAFF	TGTGCCAGCAGGTCACCTCAGGGCACTGAAGCTTTCTTT
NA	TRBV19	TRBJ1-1	CASSIREGASEAFF	TGTGCCAGTAGTATAAGGGAGGGAGCATCTGAAGCTTTCTTT
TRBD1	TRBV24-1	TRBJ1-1	CATSARQGAEAFF	TGTGCCACCAGTGCCCGACAGGGAGCCGAAGCTTTCTTT
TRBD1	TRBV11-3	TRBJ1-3	CASSFGTDGNTIYF	TGTGCCAGCAGCTTCGGGACAGACGGAAACACCATATATTTT
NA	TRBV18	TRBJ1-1	CASSPGVNTEAFF	TGTGCCAGCTCACCCGGGGTGAACACTGAAGCTTTCTTT
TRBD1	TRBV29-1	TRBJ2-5	CSGNRGQGETQYF	TGCAGCGGGAACAGGGGGCAGGGGGAGACCCAGTACTTC
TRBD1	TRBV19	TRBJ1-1	CASSTNRGLRSTEAFF	TGTGCCAGTAGTACAAACAGGGGGCTAAGGAGCACTGAAGCTTTCTTT
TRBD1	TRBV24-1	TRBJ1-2	CATSDLGQGSDGYTF	TGTGCCACCAGTGATCTGGGACAGGGTAGTGATGGCTACACCTTC
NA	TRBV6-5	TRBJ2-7	CASSSLVGGSYEQYF	TGTGCCAGCAGTTCCCTAGTGGGGGGCTCCTACGAGCAGTACTTC